The source of this T cell receptor beta chain is a study of T cell changes during pregnancy in multiple sclerosis. Libraries were prepared by immunoSEQ multiplex PCR; TCRdb keeps only in-frame clonotypes and omits some of them. The data show roughly 100,000 clones, with about 90% seen just once and over 1.5% held by the top ten. Germline assignment: CDR1 SGHTA and CDR2 FQGNSA. With 3 bases clipped from V and 8 bases from J, the junction kept 1 base outside the gene matches. This CDR3 spans 12 amino acids. Specimen: peripheral blood, collected before pregnancy. The receptor was derived from a female donor with multiple sclerosis, enrolled in a pregnancy study. The chain joins TRBV7-2 to TRBJ2-1; 7 bases agree with TRBD1. The CDR3 sequence is CASSFTGDEQFF. As DNA, the CDR3 is TGTGCCAGCAGCTTTACAGGGGATGAGCAGTTCTTC.